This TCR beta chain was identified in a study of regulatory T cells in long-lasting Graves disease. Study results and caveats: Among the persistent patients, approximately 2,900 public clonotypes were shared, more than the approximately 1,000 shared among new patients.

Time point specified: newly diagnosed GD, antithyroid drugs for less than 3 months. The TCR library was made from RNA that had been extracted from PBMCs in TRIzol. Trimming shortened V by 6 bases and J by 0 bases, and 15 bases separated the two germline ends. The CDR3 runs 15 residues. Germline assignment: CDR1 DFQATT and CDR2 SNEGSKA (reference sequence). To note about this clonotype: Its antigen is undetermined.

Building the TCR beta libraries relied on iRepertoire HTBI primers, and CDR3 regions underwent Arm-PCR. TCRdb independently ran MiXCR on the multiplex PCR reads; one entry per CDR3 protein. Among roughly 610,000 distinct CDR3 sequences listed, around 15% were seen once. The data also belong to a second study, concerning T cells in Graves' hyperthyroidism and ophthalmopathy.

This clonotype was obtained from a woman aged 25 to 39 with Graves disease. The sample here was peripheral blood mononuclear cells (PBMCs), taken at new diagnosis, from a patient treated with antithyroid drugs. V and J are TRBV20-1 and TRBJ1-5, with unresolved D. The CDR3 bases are TGCAGTGCGGAGACGGCGGATTATAGCAATCAGCCCCAGCATTTT. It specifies CSAETADYSNQPQHF.